The entry below gives a single T cell receptor (beta chain) sequence along with its context. Patients of the Seattle cohort, enrolled during active infection, were followed longitudinally. The data originate from a study of blood T cell repertoires in COVID-19. Across the whole study: Some COVID-19 samples were acute and others convalescent; all came from the United States, Italy and Spain. PBMCs, B-cell-depleted T cells, or T cells provided the cDNA or gDNA that made up the material.

Authors' analysis steps: The authors estimated nucleated cell counts from reference gene primer amplification. Sequenced by immunoSEQ multiplex PCR; TCRdb stores in-frame clones only, minus some. V and J calls plus clone size are reproduced from that table; the DNA served to infer D and trimming. The sample lists around 290,000 clones, around 88% seen once, with around 13% in the top ten. This CDR3 comprises 11 residues. Germline CDR1 is SGHTS and CDR2 is YDEGEE. V shed 4 bases, J shed 9 bases, and the junction held 3 bases outside the gene matches. Input material: peripheral blood. The sequence was collected from a woman in her sixties or seventies with COVID-19, enrolled during active disease. V is TRBV5-8 and J is TRBJ2-7; 8 nucleotides align to TRBD1. The CDR3 protein is CASSGTGRQYF. The CDR3 DNA follows: TGTGCCAGCAGCGGGACAGGAAGGCAGTACTTC.